The 6 T cell receptor beta chains reported below all come from one sample, sequenced in a study of blood T cell repertoires in COVID-19. Sequenced by immunoSEQ multiplex PCR; TCRdb stores in-frame clones only, minus some. The table shows 150,000 to 190,000 clones, with about 86% occurring only once. The sequenced material came from PBMCs or T cells enriched from blood (not recorded which). The receptors derive from a man aged 45 to 65 who had recovered from COVID-19.

In its sample, this clone was seen a few times. The V call is TRBV9, the J call TRBJ1-4; TRBD1 is a possible D gene (5 bases). CDR1 is SGDLS, CDR2 YYNGEE, per germline. V dropped 0 bases and J dropped 7 bases, with 13 bases sitting between them. This CDR3 contains 15 residues. As DNA, the CDR3 is TGTGCCAGCAGCGTAGAGGGAGGGGCAGGTGAAAAACTGTTTTTT. Translating it yields CASSVEGGAGEKLFF.

The sample holds one count of this clone. The CDR3 bases are TGCGCCAGCAGCCAAGGGACAGGGGGCATCTCTGGAAACACCATATATTTT. Its protein is CASSQGTGGISGNTIYF. This sequence joins TRBV4-1 and TRBJ1-3, with 11 nucleotides matching TRBD1. Germline V gene sequence: CDR1 MGHRA, CDR2 YSYEKL. V lost 1 base, J lost 0 bases, and 2 bases stayed unmatched. This CDR3 has 17 amino acids.

The V gene is TRBV4-2, the J gene TRBJ2-7, with D possibly matching TRBD2 (6 bases). The V and J ends lost 2 bases and 4 bases respectively, with 12 bases between them. Germline V lookup: CDR1 LGHNA, CDR2 YNFKEQ. The CDR3 loop spans 14 amino acids. CDR3 in amino acids: CASSQTTSRYEQYF. The CDR3 DNA reads as TGTGCCAGCAGCCAAACTACTAGCAGGTACGAGCAGTACTTC.

V and J are TRBV29-1 and TRBJ2-7; a weak D match, TRBD1 (6 bases). The CDR3 runs to 13 residues. Deletions cut 5 bases from V and 0 bases from J, with 11 bases between. Germline V gives CDR1 SQVTM, CDR2 ANQGSEA. CDR3 loop: CSVQGQSSYEQYF. As DNA, the CDR3 is TGCAGCGTTCAAGGACAGAGCTCCTACGAGCAGTACTTC.

The chain links TRBV29-1 to TRBJ1-1; TRBD1 might be the D (5 bases). Germline V gene data show CDR1 as SQVTM and CDR2 as ANQGSEA. The CDR3 is 13 amino acids. The V and J ends lost 6 bases and 1 base respectively, with 12 bases between them. CDR3 coding DNA: TGCAGCGTCCCAGGGAAGGCGAACACTGAAGCTTTCTTT. Translated, it gives CSVPGKANTEAFF.

The J gene is TRBJ1-2, the V gene TRBV19; 7 bases agree with TRBD1. V was clipped by 8 bases and J by 4 bases; unmatched bases: 10. Germline V gene sequence: CDR1 LNHDA, CDR2 SQIVND (reference sequence). CDR3 length: 14 residues. The CDR3 region has the DNA TGTGCCAGTCACCGACAGGGTGGAGGCTATGGCTACACCTTC. Its protein product is CASHRQGGGYGYTF.